The sequence of this TCR beta chain was determined in a study of T cell changes during pregnancy in multiple sclerosis. Profiled with immunoSEQ multiplex PCR; TCRdb holds only in-frame clones, not every one. The top ten clones hold 0.8% to 1% of a sample with tens of thousands of clones, over 90% of them seen once. This specimen was peripheral blood, taken after pregnancy. The TCR comes from a female donor with multiple sclerosis, enrolled in a pregnancy study.

The CDR3 bases are TGTGCCAGCAACATTCGGGGGAACACTGAAGCTTTCTTT. Translating it yields CASNIRGNTEAFF. The genes are TRBV2 and TRBJ1-1, with unresolved D. The CDR3 runs 13 residues. V lost 7 bases and J lost 1, with 10 bases in between. The germline CDR1 and CDR2 sequences are SNHLY and FYNNEI.